This T cell receptor (beta chain) was captured in a study of Graves' ophthalmopathy and Graves' hyperthyroidism. Amplification from RNA transcripts yielded the TCR beta CDR3 regions. Amplification began with first-round RT-PCR using HTBI primers, then second-round multiplex PCR was performed. TCRdb analysed the multiplex PCR reads with MiXCR anew, one entry per CDR3 protein. Seen here are about 620,000 distinct CDR3 sequences, 22% observed once, and the top ten hold around 7%. The CDR3 length is 15 residues. V gave up 3 bases and J gave up 5 bases, with 14 bases separating them. Whole-study findings and limits: Detection in blood was also observed for most expanded thyroid clonotypes above 0.001 frequency.

Newly diagnosed, the hyperthyroidism patients had under 2 months' duration and were aged 18 to 65. Fresh peripheral blood (roughly 9.7 ml) yielded the PBMCs. This clonotype was observed at least ten times. What it binds is unknown. This receptor was taken from a woman aged 18-30 years with stable Graves' hyperthyroidism. Some clones in this sample may be carry-over from other donors' samples. The chain carries TRBV12-3 or TRBV12-4 and TRBJ1-5; D perhaps matches TRBD1 (6 bases). Sequenced sample: peripheral blood. The CDR3 coding sequence is TGTGCCAGCAGTTTTTCCGGACAGAGTTATCAGCCCCAGCATTTT. Protein sequence: CASSFSGQSYQPQHF.